These T cell receptor beta chains were read from a single sample in a study of blood T cell repertoires in COVID-19. Sequenced by immunoSEQ multiplex PCR; TCRdb stores in-frame clones only, minus some. The profile shows fewer than 450,000 clones, 80% to 95% of them singletons. Sequenced: PBMCs or T cells enriched from blood (not recorded which). All receptors derive from a young man who had recovered from COVID-19. CDR3s include the opening cysteine and the closing phenylalanine or tryptophan. A D gene is named only where the DNA matches it firmly. Where a row states a size, it is once, few, many or the class of an expanded clone; other rows omit it.

D | J | size | V | DNA | CDR3
TRBD1 | TRBJ2-1 | - | TRBV18 | TGTGCCAGCTCACCACGGGTGGACAGGGATGAGCAGTTCTTC | CASSPRVDRDEQFF
TRBD2 | TRBJ2-7 | - | TRBV3-1/TRBV3-2 | TGTGCCAGCAGCCCCTGGACTAGCGGGACCTACGAGCAGTACTTC | CASSPWTSGTYEQYF
TRBD1 | TRBJ2-5 | once | TRBV13 | TGTGCCAGCAGCAGATCCCCGGGACAGGGATTTCTGATGGAGACCCAGTACTTC | CASSRSPGQGFLMETQYF
- | TRBJ2-3 | once | TRBV18 | TGTGCCAGCTCACCAGGTATTGCGGCTAGCACAGATACGCAGTATTTT | CASSPGIAASTDTQYF
- | TRBJ1-2 | - | TRBV2 | TGTGCCAGCAGTGACGGCCAGGTCAGGAGGTATGGCTACACCTTC | CASSDGQVRRYGYTF
- | TRBJ1-1 | - | TRBV2 | TGTGCCAGCAGTGCTGAGACTGAAGCTTTCTTT | CASSAETEAFF
TRBD1 | TRBJ1-2 | - | TRBV6-5 | TGTGCCAGCGGAAGACCGGGACAGGGTTTCAATGGCTACACCTTC | CASGRPGQGFNGYTF
- | TRBJ1-5 | few | TRBV18 | TGTGCCAGCTCACCACTCGCGCAAGCTCATCAGCCCCAGCATTTT | CASSPLAQAHQPQHF
TRBD2 | TRBJ2-7 | - | TRBV18 | TGTGCCAGCTCACCAGTCACTAGCGGAAACGAGCAGTACTTC | CASSPVTSGNEQYF
- | TRBJ2-5 | - | TRBV28 | TGTGCCAGCAGTTTACATACAGGGTCAGAGACCCAGTACTTC | CASSLHTGSETQYF
- | TRBJ1-1 | - | TRBV10-3 | TGTGCCATCAGTGCCCAGGGAGGAGAGACTGAAGCTTTCTTT | CAISAQGGETEAFF
- | TRBJ1-4 | once | TRBV24-1 | TGTGCCACCAGCTCGGGGGGACACCCTGCAACTAATGAAAAACTGTTTTTT | CATSSGGHPATNEKLFF
TRBD1 | TRBJ1-2 | once | TRBV4-1 | TGCGCCAGCAGTCCGGGACAGGCTAACTATGGCTACACCTTC | CASSPGQANYGYTF
TRBD2 | TRBJ2-1 | - | TRBV5-1 | TGCGCCAGCAGCTCGAGGGGGACTAGCGGGCATAATGAGCAGTTCTTC | CASSSRGTSGHNEQFF
TRBD1 | TRBJ1-2 | - | TRBV9 | TGTGCCAGCAGCGCCGGGACAGGGGATGGCTACACCTTC | CASSAGTGDGYTF
- | TRBJ2-1 | - | TRBV5-1 | TGCGCCAGCGGGGAGGGGGGTCCCTACAATGAGCAGTTCTTC | CASGEGGPYNEQFF
TRBD1 | TRBJ1-2 | - | TRBV5-1 | TGCGCCAGCAGCTTGAAGTCCGGCCTGGTAACGACAGGGGATGGCTACACCTTC | CASSLKSGLVTTGDGYTF
- | TRBJ2-7 | - | TRBV21-1 | TGTGCCAGCAGCCTTATCGGGGACAGGGGGCGCGGCGAGCAGTACTTC | CASSLIGDRGRGEQYF
- | TRBJ1-6 | once | TRBV20-1 | TGCAGTGCTAGTGTCGGTCTCGATTCACCCCTCCACTTT | CSASVGLDSPLHF
TRBD1 | TRBJ1-2 | - | TRBV5-4 | TGTGCCAGCAGCTTTTCAGGGGGCCTTGGCTACACCTTC | CASSFSGGLGYTF
- | TRBJ1-6 | - | TRBV19 | TGTGCCAGTAGTGTCACAGATGCAGAATCACCCCTCCACTTT | CASSVTDAESPLHF
TRBD1 | TRBJ2-7 | - | TRBV11-2 | TGTGCCAGCAGCCTCACAAACGGGCCACAGGGGAAGCAGTACTTC | CASSLTNGPQGKQYF
TRBD1 | TRBJ1-6 | once | TRBV7-2 | TGTGCCAGCAGCTCCTCAGCCTCTGACAGGGACGGATCACCCCTCCACTTT | CASSSSASDRDGSPLHF
- | TRBJ2-5 | - | TRBV7-9 | TGTGCCAGCAGCTTATCCGGGGGAGAACTCCAAGAGACCCAGTACTTC | CASSLSGGELQETQYF
TRBD1 | TRBJ2-4 | - | TRBV27 | TGTGCCAGCTCCGAACAGGGGCAGCGTAACGTTAACATTCAGTACTTC | CASSEQGQRNVNIQYF
- | TRBJ1-2 | - | TRBV6-5 | TGTGCCAGCAGAACCGGGGGGGATAGGGATGGCTACACCTTC | CASRTGGDRDGYTF
TRBD1 | TRBJ2-2 | - | TRBV5-1 | TGCGCCAGCAGCTTGTCCCAGGGGGCCTCGGGGGAGCTGTTTTTT | CASSLSQGASGELFF
- | TRBJ2-1 | - | TRBV11-2 | TGTGCCAGCAGCTTAGTGAGCGCCGGTGAGCAGTTCTTC | CASSLVSAGEQFF
- | TRBJ2-3 | - | TRBV2 | TGTGCCAGCAGCCCCGAGGTAGATACGCAGTATTTT | CASSPEVDTQYF
TRBD2 | TRBJ2-1 | - | TRBV10-2 | TGCGCCAGCAGTGAACCTAGCGGGATTGATGAGCAGTTCTTC | CASSEPSGIDEQFF
TRBD2 | TRBJ2-5 | - | TRBV9 | TGTGCCAGCAGCGTAGGAGTAGCGGGGGACCCTGTGGAGACCCAGTACTTC | CASSVGVAGDPVETQYF
- | TRBJ2-3 | - | TRBV11-3 | TGTGCCAGCAGCTCCCAGACTAGCACAGATACGCAGTATTTT | CASSSQTSTDTQYF
- | TRBJ1-1 | - | TRBV11-3 | TGTGCCAGCAGCATGGGGGGGGCGCAGGCTTTCTTT | CASSMGGAQAFF
- | TRBJ2-3 | - | TRBV6-5 | TGTGCCAGCACTACCCCTCCCGGCACAGATACGCAGTATTTT | CASTTPPGTDTQYF
TRBD2 | TRBJ2-3 | - | TRBV25-1 | TGTGCCAGCAGTGCAGACCGGGACTACACAGATACGCAGTATTTT | CASSADRDYTDTQYF
- | TRBJ1-1 | - | TRBV12-3/TRBV12-4 | TGTGCCAGCAGTGTCACAGGAGCCACTGAAGCTTTCTTT | CASSVTGATEAFF
- | TRBJ1-3 | - | TRBV10-1 | TGCGCCAGCAGTGCCGGGGGGTTCGCTGGAAACACCATATATTTT | CASSAGGFAGNTIYF
- | TRBJ1-6 | - | TRBV2 | TGTGCCAGCAGTGGTCAGGCGAACTATAATTCACCCCTCCACTTT | CASSGQANYNSPLHF
- | TRBJ1-5 | - | TRBV4-1 | TGCGCCAGCAGCCATGGCTCTAATCAGCCCCAGCATTTT | CASSHGSNQPQHF
TRBD2 | TRBJ2-1 | - | TRBV28 | TGTGCCAGCAGTCAAATCGGGAGGGCCGGGTTCTTC | CASSQIGRAGFF
TRBD1 | TRBJ1-1 | once | TRBV27 | TGTGCCAGCAGATGGGGACAGGGGGCGAGCACTGAAGCTTTCTTT | CASRWGQGASTEAFF
- | TRBJ1-3 | - | TRBV27 | TGTGCCAGCAGTTTATCAGGGGTGATGGGAAACACCATATATTTT | CASSLSGVMGNTIYF
TRBD2 | TRBJ2-5 | - | TRBV6-4 | TGTGCCAGCTCCCCGGAGGGACTAGCTGGCGTGACCCAGTACTTC | CASSPEGLAGVTQYF
- | TRBJ1-1 | - | TRBV2 | TGTGCCACCAAAGGGGTGGACACTGAAGCTTTCTTT | CATKGVDTEAFF
- | TRBJ2-3 | - | TRBV20-1 | TGCAGTGCTAGAGATGGACTCTCTGCGGTCTTT | CSARDGLSAVF
TRBD1 | TRBJ1-2 | - | TRBV7-9 | TGTGCCAGCGGACAGGTTGGGTATGGCTACACCTTC | CASGQVGYGYTF
- | TRBJ2-3 | once | TRBV19 | TGTGCCAGTAGTATGGTTAGCGGAAAGTACACAGATACGCAGTATTTT | CASSMVSGKYTDTQYF
- | TRBJ1-1 | - | TRBV10-3 | TGTGCCATACGCAGGGCCGTAGGGGACACTGAAGCTTTCTTT | CAIRRAVGDTEAFF
TRBD1 | TRBJ1-5 | - | TRBV30 | TGTGCCTGGGGACAGGGGCCCAATCAGCCCCAGCATTTT | CAWGQGPNQPQHF
TRBD2 | TRBJ2-7 | - | TRBV2 | TGTGCCAGCAGTGCTTCGGCTAGCGGGAACGAGCAGTACTTC | CASSASASGNEQYF
- | TRBJ1-3 | - | TRBV5-5 | TGTGCCAGCAGCCTGGGCCTCGGGACACTCTCTGGAAACACCATATATTTT | CASSLGLGTLSGNTIYF
TRBD2 | TRBJ2-1 | - | TRBV2 | TGTGCCAGCAGTGAATTGCGGGAGCCCTACAATGAGCAGTTCTTC | CASSELREPYNEQFF